These 16 T cell receptor beta chains came from one sample sequenced in a study of shared T cell receptors in the human thymus. Profiling relied on immunoSEQ multiplex PCR, and the TCRdb table lists in-frame clones only, not all of them. Among roughly 560,000 clones listed, 75% to 80% were seen once. This sample also belongs to another study, concerning human thymus T cells.

The specimen sequenced was thymocytes. The receptor set was obtained from a boy younger than two with a congenital heart defect.

The chain recombines TRBV30 with TRBJ2-7; 10 nucleotides line up with TRBD1. The V gene's germline CDR1 is GTSNPN and CDR2 SVGIG (reference sequence). The CDR3 is made up of 15 amino acids. V trimming: 0 bases; J trimming: 1 base; junction bases outside the gene matches: 3. Here the CDR3 DNA reads TGTGCCTGGAGTGTAAGGGACAGGGGTTCCTACGAGCAGTACTTC. Protein sequence: CAWSVRDRGSYEQYF.

Here the CDR3 reads CASSARVTGGSYEQYF. DNA for the CDR3: TGCGCCAGCAGCGCGCGGGTGACAGGGGGATCCTACGAGCAGTACTTC. This chain links TRBV5-1 with TRBJ2-7, with TRBD1 identical over 9 bases. Per germline, CDR1 SGHRS and CDR2 YFSETQ. The V and J ends lost 4 bases and 1 base, in that order; junction bases with no gene match: 9. This CDR3 spans 16 amino acids.

The chain carries TRBV9 and TRBJ1-2; D unclear. This CDR3 has 12 residues. CDR1 and CDR2 (germline): SGDLS, YYNGEE. The V gene lost 6 bases and the J gene lost 8 bases, with 14 bases spanning the gap. CDR3 nucleotide sequence: TGTGCCAGCAACTCTGACACGGGGGGCTACACCTTC. Translation: CASNSDTGGYTF.

This clone came up once. The V gene is TRBV4-1, the J gene TRBJ2-3; no clear D gene. Germline assignment: CDR1 MGHRA and CDR2 YSYEKL. The V and J ends lost 0 bases and 1 base respectively, with 5 bases between them. The CDR3 has 14 residues. The CDR3 sequence: CASSQDVGTDTQYF. DNA of the CDR3: TGCGCCAGCAGCCAAGATGTCGGCACAGATACGCAGTATTTT.

The genes are TRBV15 and TRBJ2-3; perhaps TRBD1 as D (5 bases). Germline loops: CDR1 LNHNV, CDR2 YYDKDF (reference sequence). Trimming pared 0 bases from V and 6 bases from J, leaving 13 bases between. This CDR3 is built from 15 residues. The CDR3 loop is CATSRDRKTADTQYF. CDR3 nucleotides: TGTGCCACCAGCAGAGATCGTAAGACAGCGGATACGCAGTATTTT. Filled out from reference TRBV15 and TRBJ2-3, the complete variable domain reads DAMVIQNPRYQVTQFGKPVTLSCSQTLNHNVMYWYQQKSSQAPKLLFHYYDKDFNNEADTPDNFQSRRPNTSFCFLDIRSPGLGDTAMYLCATSRDRKTADTQYFGPGTRLTVL.

The CDR3 here is CASSVIPGLVPNEQFF. The CDR3 DNA is TGTGCCAGCAGTGTCATACCGGGACTAGTGCCCAATGAGCAGTTCTTC. V gene TRBV6-4 combines with J gene TRBJ2-1; TRBD2 aligns across 8 bases. The CDR3 length is 16 residues. Germline CDR1 MRHNA, CDR2 SNTAGT. V shed 4 bases and J 6 bases; nucleotides not matched to a gene: 11.

The chain links TRBV7-8 to TRBJ2-1; TRBD1 might be the D (5 bases). This CDR3 is 16 amino acids long. The germline V and J ends were trimmed by 1 base and 0 bases, with 10 bases remaining between them. Germline V gene data show CDR1 as SGHVS and CDR2 as FQNEAQ. The CDR3 reads CASSLGGQGSYNEQFF. The CDR3 nucleotides are TGTGCCAGCAGCTTAGGGGGCCAGGGCTCCTACAATGAGCAGTTCTTC.

This chain connects TRBV6-5 to TRBJ2-7; 7 positions match TRBD2. V lost 0 bases, J lost 3 bases, and 5 bases stayed unmatched. Germline loops: CDR1 MNHEY, CDR2 SVGAGI. The CDR3 spans 15 residues. In DNA, the CDR3 is TGTGCCAGCAGTTACTCCAGCGGGAATCACTACGAGCAGTACTTC. Residues: CASSYSSGNHYEQYF.

The CDR3 is CASTKIGPPSGSYEQYF. The CDR3 DNA follows: TGTGCCAGCACCAAAATCGGGCCGCCTAGCGGGTCATACGAGCAGTACTTC. The chain carries TRBV5-4 and TRBJ2-7, with 8 bases matching TRBD2. Germline V gene data show CDR1 as SGHNT and CDR2 as YYREEE (reference sequence). The CDR3 is 17 residues long. V shed 6 bases, J shed 4 bases, and the junction held 18 bases outside the gene matches.

J is TRBJ2-7 and V is TRBV6-5; D is perhaps TRBD2 (5 bases). CDR1 and CDR2 (germline): MNHEY, SVGAGI. The V end was cut by 7 bases, the J end by 5 bases, with 18 bases between. The CDR3 consists of 14 residues. CDR3 protein: CASTLDCTWDEQYF. Written as DNA, the CDR3 is TGTGCCAGCACTTTGGACTGTACCTGGGACGAGCAGTACTTC.

This clone has a handful of counts. V gene TRBV9 combines with J gene TRBJ1-2, with D tentatively TRBD1 (6 bases). This CDR3 has 16 residues. From germline, CDR1 is SGDLS and CDR2 YYNGEE. V lost 0 bases and J 1 base, leaving 13 bases between the germline ends. CDR3 in amino acids: CASSVDGGWDNYGYTF. CDR3 bases: TGTGCCAGCAGCGTAGATGGGGGCTGGGATAACTATGGCTACACCTTC.

The chain employs TRBV10-2 and TRBJ1-1; TRBD1 matches at 9 bases. J lost 1 base, V lost 10 bases, and 16 bases had no gene match. Germline lookup yields CDR1 WSHSY and CDR2 SAAADI. The CDR3 covers 17 residues. The CDR3 DNA is TGCGCCACCAGCGAGCAGAGACAGGGGGAATCGAACACTGAAGCTTTCTTT. As protein: CATSEQRQGESNTEAFF.

The rearrangement uses TRBV7-2 and TRBJ2-7; 13 bases match TRBD2. Germline values: CDR1 SGHTA, CDR2 FQGNSA. The CDR3 sequence is 16 residues long. J gave up 2 bases and V 5 bases, and 6 bases lay outside the gene matches. CDR3 in amino acids: CASSLRTSGGPYEQYF. The CDR3 DNA follows: TGTGCCAGCAGCCTACGGACTAGCGGGGGACCCTACGAGCAGTACTTC.

The chain has TRBV29-1 and TRBJ2-1; D is possibly TRBD2 (6 bases). The CDR3 contains 14 residues. Germline CDR1 SQVTM, CDR2 ANQGSEA. V lost 6 bases and J lost 8, with 20 bases in between. In DNA form, the CDR3 reads TGCAGCGTGGGTGTAAACGGGAGAGCGCATGAGCAGTTCTTC. This gives the protein CSVGVNGRAHEQFF.

This clone was counted between two and nine times. This chain links TRBV28 with TRBJ1-3; TRBD1 aligns across 9 bases. This CDR3 is 19 amino acids long. J was trimmed by 0 bases and V by 7 bases; bases with no gene match: 16. The germline CDR1 and CDR2 sequences are MDHEN and SYDVKM. In nucleotides, the CDR3 is TGTGCCAGCACTCTCCGGGGACAGGGTAGCTTGAGCTCTGGAAACACCATATATTTT. This encodes CASTLRGQGSLSSGNTIYF.

The V call is TRBV6-5, the J call TRBJ2-5, with 8 nucleotides matching TRBD1. The CDR3 sequence is 13 residues long. Per the germline V gene, CDR1 is MNHEY and CDR2 is SVGAGI. J gave up 5 bases and V 6 bases, and 5 bases lay outside the gene matches. The CDR3 protein is CASSPDREETQYF. The CDR3 DNA follows: TGTGCCAGCAGCCCGGACAGGGAGGAGACCCAGTACTTC.